The 3 T cell receptor beta chains presented below share a single source sample, sequenced in a study of vaccination effects on CD4 cells after COVID-19. No antigen has been identified for these receptors. Peptide-pool stimulation followed by sequencing identified expanded antigen-specific CD4+ clonotypes in the ViraFEST assay. Isolating CD4+ T cells followed roughly ten days of culture. The person had a PCR-confirmed SARS-CoV-2 infection during March to December 2020. Repertoires were generated with immunoSEQ multiplex PCR, while TCRdb's copy carries only in-frame clones and drops some. This sample has 40,000 or so clones, with around 70% found just once. The sample consisted of CD4+ T cells from PBMCs cultured with a peptide pool, taken before COVID-19 vaccination. Receptors originate from a human donor who had a prior SARS-CoV-2 infection.

The sample holds a few counts of this clone. The V gene is TRBV13, the J gene TRBJ2-3, with D perhaps TRBD2 (7 bases). With 4 bases removed from V and 7 bases from J, the gap between germline ends came to 21 bases. Germline V gives CDR1 PRHDT, CDR2 FYEKMQ (reference sequence). This CDR3 contains 16 residues. The CDR3 region is CASSWLGGLKSHTQYF. DNA for the CDR3: TGTGCCAGCAGCTGGCTGGGGGGGCTGAAATCTCATACGCAGTATTTT.

CDR3 sequence (DNA): TGTGCCAGCAGCCAAGACTCGAGGGGCTCTGGGGAGCAGTACTTC. Protein product: CASSQDSRGSGEQYF. The chain links TRBV3-1 (or the pseudogene TRBV3-2) to TRBJ2-7; perhaps D is TRBD1 or TRBD2 (5 bases each). The CDR3 consists of 15 residues. Trimming removed 0 bases from V and 7 bases from J, with 16 bases in between. Germline V gene lookup returns CDR1 LGHDT and CDR2 YNNKEL (reference sequence).

This clone was picked up a small number of times. The chain is built from TRBV9 and TRBJ1-2, with TRBD1 matching over 10 bases. Looked up from germline, CDR1 is SGDLS and CDR2 is YYNGEE. The V and J ends lost 2 bases and 2 bases, in that order; junction bases with no gene match: 9. The CDR3 covers 17 residues. The CDR3 reads CASSVGTGVWGNYGYTF. The CDR3 region has the DNA TGTGCCAGCAGCGTGGGGACAGGGGTTTGGGGCAACTATGGCTACACCTTC.